This T cell receptor (beta chain) stems from a study of cytomegalovirus exposure and HLA in healthy donors. Some clones are missing from TCRdb's copy, which holds only in-frame ones; the method was immunoSEQ multiplex PCR. This repertoire shows about 110,000 clones, roughly 88% found once; its top ten account for more than 2.5%. Trimming took 6 bases from V and 3 from J, leaving 20 bases between them. Per the germline V gene, CDR1 is MNHNY and CDR2 is SVGAGI (reference sequence). This CDR3 has 16 residues. Whole-study results and caveats: Researchers counted roughly 150 TCR beta chains as cytomegalovirus-associated. In vitro work confirmed that a few CMV-associated chains recognize CMV antigens.

Concerning this clone itself: No antigen is known for it.

This TCR was sampled from a woman aged 18 to 35 in good health and CMV-seronegative. J is TRBJ1-2 and V is TRBV6-6; a weak D match, TRBD1 (6 bases). The sequenced material came from PBMCs. DNA for the CDR3: TGTGCCAGCAGCCCTAAGACGAGACAGGTGGACTATGGCTACACCTTC. Encoded protein: CASSPKTRQVDYGYTF.